The rows below give T cell receptor beta chains drawn from one sample of a study of OX40 agonist ivuxolimab in advanced cancers. The method was immunoSEQ multiplex PCR; TCRdb's version includes in-frame clones alone and lacks a portion of them. The data contain about 61,000 clones, approximately 90% of them singletons. The sample was CD4+ or CD8+ T cells sorted from blood, taken in a trial of the OX40 agonist ivuxolimab. These receptors were obtained from an adult with an advanced solid tumor such as melanoma, head and neck, liver or kidney cancer. Each CDR3 is given with its conserved first and last residue. For some rows the clone size is stated as once, few or many, or as a class when expanded; others skip it.

J,size,V,CDR3
TRBJ1-3,.,TRBV30,CAWSVNRVGGNTIYF
TRBJ2-2,once,TRBV2,CASMLRGPTTGELFF
TRBJ2-3,.,TRBV11-2,CASSPQRAHGTQYF
.,once,TRBV19,CASSIDRGSYEQYF
TRBJ2-7,.,TRBV11-2,CASSLVARDNYEQYF
TRBJ2-5,.,TRBV7-3,CASSLMGAQETQYF
TRBJ2-7,few,TRBV15,CATSRETGQGAREQYF
TRBJ2-3,.,TRBV4-1,CASSPRIAGGRSSTDTQYF
TRBJ1-1,.,TRBV6-5,CASSREPNTEAFF
TRBJ2-7,.,TRBV5-1,CASSLGYEQYF
TRBJ1-1,once,TRBV18,CASSPNFQGSATEAFF
TRBJ1-1,once,TRBV11-1,CASSRGDRDTEAFF
TRBJ1-2,.,TRBV11-2,CASSLVGDDYGYTF
TRBJ2-5,.,TRBV28,CASRWQRGETQYF
TRBJ1-5,.,TRBV7-9,CATSRTGPIDQPQHF